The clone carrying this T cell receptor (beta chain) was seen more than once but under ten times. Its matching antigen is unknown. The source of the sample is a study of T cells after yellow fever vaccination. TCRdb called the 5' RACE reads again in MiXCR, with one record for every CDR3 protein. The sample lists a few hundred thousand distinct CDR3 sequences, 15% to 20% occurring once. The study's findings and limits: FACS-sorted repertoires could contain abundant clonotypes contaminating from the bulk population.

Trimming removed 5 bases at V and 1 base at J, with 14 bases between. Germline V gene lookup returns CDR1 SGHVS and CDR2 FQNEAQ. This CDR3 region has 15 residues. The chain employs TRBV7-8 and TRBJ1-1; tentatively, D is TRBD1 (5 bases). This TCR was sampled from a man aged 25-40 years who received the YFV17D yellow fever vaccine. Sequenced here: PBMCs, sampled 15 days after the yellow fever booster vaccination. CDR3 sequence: CASSPRTGQNTEAFF. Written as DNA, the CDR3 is TGTGCCAGCAGCCCTCGGACGGGGCAGAACACTGAAGCTTTCTTT.